These 25 T cell receptor beta chains were all obtained from the same sample, sequenced in a study of blood T cells in healthy people across ages. A second PCR of about 7 to 12 cycles used a sample-barcoded 5' primer and a J-beta primer mix. Each CDR3 protein is one row after TCRdb ran MiXCR on the 5' RACE reads. The profile shows roughly 1.9 million distinct CDR3 sequences, around 42% of them singletons. The sequencing input was blood. These TCRs come from a human donor in good health.

The chain couples TRBV12-3 or TRBV12-4 to TRBJ2-4; 11 bases map to TRBD1. V dropped 6 bases and J dropped 8; count of bases not matched to a gene: 9. This CDR3 is built from 15 residues. CDR3 sequence reads: CASSLSGTGGDIQYF. The DNA of the CDR3 is TGTGCCAGCAGCCTCTCGGGGACAGGGGGGGACATTCAGTACTTC.

V gene TRBV2 combines with J gene TRBJ1-4, with D unresolved. Trimming took off 5 bases at V and 3 bases at J, with 7 bases between the two ends. CDR1 is SNHLY and CDR2 is FYNNEI in the germline V gene. The CDR3 length is 13 residues. For the CDR3, the DNA is TGTGCCAGCAGTCCAGTCCCTAATGAAAAACTGTTTTTT. This gives the protein CASSPVPNEKLFF.

This clonotype was observed a handful of times. The chain has TRBV7-9 and TRBJ2-7; D is ambiguous. This CDR3 is built from 14 residues. The V gene's germline CDR1 is SEHNR and CDR2 FQNEAQ (reference sequence). V gave up 0 bases and J gave up 3 bases, with 9 bases separating them. DNA for the CDR3: TGTGCCAGCAGCTTAGCGCACAGCCACTACGAGCAGTACTTC. It translates to CASSLAHSHYEQYF.

The CDR3 spells CASSPHPYKGEQFF. For the CDR3, the DNA is TGCGCCAGCAGCCCCCACCCCTACAAGGGTGAGCAGTTCTTC. V is TRBV4-1 and J is TRBJ2-1, with D uncertain. Trimming removed 4 bases at V and 9 bases at J, with 16 bases between. Germline CDR1 and CDR2: MGHRA and YSYEKL. The CDR3 is 14 residues long.

The V gene is TRBV18, the J gene TRBJ1-2; D might be TRBD1 (6 bases). V was cut by 6 bases and J by 8 bases, with 19 bases left in between. CDR1 and CDR2 from the germline V gene are KGHSH and LQKENI. The length of the CDR3 is 14 residues. The CDR3 region is CASSPRRGANGYTF. The CDR3 DNA is TGTGCCAGCTCCCCCCGACGGGGGGCGAACGGCTACACCTTC.

On this clonotype itself: At one boundary the junction diverges from the germline segment, which might be a read error. The chain uses TRBV12-3 or TRBV12-4 and TRBJ2-1; either TRBD1 or TRBD2 may supply D (5 bases each). The CDR3 loop spans 14 amino acids. The CDR3 DNA follows: TGCGCCAGCAGTTTTACGACGGGACGAGAGGAGCAGTTCTTC. This sequence encodes CASSFTTGREEQFF.

The genes are TRBV4-2 and TRBJ2-1; no clear D. CDR3 length equals 17 residues. CDR1 is LGHNA, CDR2 YNFKEQ, per germline. V lost 0 bases and J lost 0, with 12 bases in between. CDR3 region: CASSQESIVSSYNEQFF. The CDR3 coding sequence is TGTGCCAGCAGCCAAGAGTCTATTGTGAGCTCCTACAATGAGCAGTTCTTC.

V usage is TRBV7-3 and J usage is TRBJ2-3; 8 bases align to TRBD2. J was trimmed by 4 bases and V by 2 bases; bases with no gene match: 5. The CDR3 sequence is 15 residues long. CDR1 and CDR2 (germline): SGHTA, FQGTGA. The CDR3, as DNA: TGTGCCAGCAGCTTATCGGGGGGGCAATCAGATACGCAGTATTTT. It translates to CASSLSGGQSDTQYF.

There are many counts of this clonotype. This chain connects TRBV6-5 to TRBJ2-6, with D perhaps matching TRBD1 (6 bases). The CDR3 runs to 14 residues. Trimming removed 5 bases at V and 4 bases at J, with 9 bases between. The germline V gene encodes CDR1 MNHEY and CDR2 SVGAGI. The chain's CDR3 is CASSHGQGANVLTF. DNA for the CDR3: TGTGCCAGCAGTCACGGACAGGGGGCCAACGTCCTGACTTTC.

This chain uses TRBV5-1 with TRBJ2-5, with D perhaps matching TRBD1 (6 bases). V was shortened by 2 bases and J by 4 bases, with 15 bases between the two germline ends. CDR1 is SGHRS and CDR2 is YFSETQ in the germline V gene. CDR3 length equals 15 residues. CDR3 DNA: TGCGCCAGCAGCTTCCTAGTCCAGGGGAGAGAGACCCAGTACTTC. This translates into CASSFLVQGRETQYF. The full variable domain, completed using reference TRBV5-1 and TRBJ2-5, is KAGVTQTPRYLIKTRGQQVTLSCSPISGHRSVSWYQQTPGQGLQFLFEYFSETQRNKGNFPGRFSGRQFSNSRSEMNVSTLELGDSALYLCASSFLVQGRETQYFGPGTRLLVL.

The chain recombines TRBV7-9 with TRBJ2-1, with 8 bases lining up with TRBD2. CDR1 and CDR2 from the germline V gene are SEHNR and FQNEAQ (reference sequence). Germline trimming cut 3 bases from V and 6 bases from J; bases unmatched to any gene: 7. The CDR3 contains 15 residues. The CDR3 here is CASSFSAGTSNEQFF. CDR3 bases: TGTGCCAGCAGCTTTTCCGCCGGGACTAGCAATGAGCAGTTCTTC. The full variable domain, its missing parts supplied by reference TRBV7-9 and TRBJ2-1, is DTGVSQNPRHKITKRGQNVTFRCDPISEHNRLYWYRQTLGQGPEFLTYFQNEAQLEKSRLLSDRFSAERPKGSFSTLEIQRTEQGDSAMYLCASSFSAGTSNEQFFGPGTRLTVL.

With respect to this clonotype: An end of the junction differs from the germline gene, which may be a read error. The chain joins TRBV20-1 to TRBJ2-7; weak D call: TRBD2 (5 bases). Germline values: CDR1 DFQATT, CDR2 SNEGSKA (reference sequence). The CDR3 is 13 residues long. CDR3 in DNA: TGCAGTACTAGAGAGGGTGTTCTGCGGGAGCAGTACTTC. Protein sequence: CSTREGVLREQYF.

This chain uses TRBV6-2 or TRBV6-3 with TRBJ2-3; D is ambiguous. The CDR3 has 13 residues. Trimming removed 2 bases from V and 3 bases from J, with 6 bases in between. Germline V lookup: CDR1 MNHEY, CDR2 SVGEGT. In DNA form, the CDR3 reads TGTGCCAGCAGTTACATCACAACAGATACGCAGTATTTT. Protein: CASSYITTDTQYF.

This clonotype was counted between two and nine times. The junction differs from germline at one of its ends, possibly a read error. The chain recombines TRBV29-1 with TRBJ2-7, with D unclear. Germline CDR1 and CDR2: SQVTM and ANQGSEA. The CDR3 consists of 12 residues. This chain's CDR3 is CSVVRSSHEQYF. Here the CDR3 DNA reads TGCAGCGTTGTTCGGTCCTCCCACGAGCAGTACTTC.

This clonotype was found a few times. DNA for the CDR3: TGTGCCAGCAAGGAACAGGGCACAGATACGCAGTATTTT. Protein sequence: CASKEQGTDTQYF. This chain joins TRBV28 and TRBJ2-3; D may be TRBD1 (5 bases). This CDR3 spans 13 amino acids. V lost 7 bases and J lost 1, with 9 bases in between. CDR1 is MDHEN and CDR2 is SYDVKM in the germline V gene. The variable domain in full, with the rest retrieved from reference TRBV28 and TRBJ2-3, is DVKVTQSSRYLVKRTGEKVFLECVQDMDHENMFWYRQDPGLGLRLIYFSYDVKMKEKGDIPEGYSVSREKKERFSLILESASTNQTSMYLCASKEQGTDTQYFGPGTRLTVL.

The genes are TRBV7-3 and TRBJ1-1; a weak D match, TRBD1 (6 bases). V was cut by 1 base and J by 7 bases, with 13 bases left in between. Germline V gives CDR1 SGHTA, CDR2 FQGTGA. The CDR3 length is 14 residues. In DNA, the CDR3 is TGTGCCAGCAGCTTAAGGCAGGGGCGCGGTGAAGCTTTCTTT. Its translation is CASSLRQGRGEAFF.

This clonotype was detected a few times. The chain joins TRBV5-1 to TRBJ2-5, with D perhaps TRBD1 (7 bases). Trimming took off 3 bases at V and 2 bases at J, with 11 bases between the two ends. Germline assignment: CDR1 SGHRS and CDR2 YFSETQ. The CDR3 contains 14 residues. For the CDR3, the DNA is TGCGCCAGCAGCTGGAGGGACAGACAAGAGACCCAGTACTTC. Its protein product is CASSWRDRQETQYF.

This chain links TRBV2 with TRBJ1-1; D is unclear. Trimming pared 6 bases from V and 1 base from J, leaving 9 bases between. The CDR3 is 13 residues long. Germline assignment: CDR1 SNHLY and CDR2 FYNNEI. This CDR3 reads CASRFGRNTEAFF. The DNA for the CDR3 is TGTGCCAGCAGGTTCGGGCGGAACACTGAAGCTTTCTTT.

The chain joins TRBV6-2 or TRBV6-3 to TRBJ2-7; D is uncertain. The germline V and J ends were trimmed by 7 bases and 1 base, with 11 bases remaining between them. CDR3 length: 13 amino acids. Germline V gene data show CDR1 as MNHEY and CDR2 as SVGEGT. The CDR3 coding sequence is TGTGCCAGCAAAGAGGTCACATCCTACGAGCAGTACTTC. It yields the protein CASKEVTSYEQYF.

The chain carries TRBV15 and TRBJ2-3; D is uncertain. The germline V and J ends were trimmed by 0 bases and 5 bases, with 9 bases remaining between them. The germline V gene has CDR1 LNHNV and CDR2 YYDKDF (reference sequence). The CDR3 is 14 amino acids. The CDR3 loop reads CATSRETDGDTQYF. As DNA, the CDR3 is TGTGCCACCAGCAGAGAGACGGACGGAGATACGCAGTATTTT.

Concerning this clonotype: The junction shows a germline mismatch at one end, possibly a read error. V usage is TRBV27 and J usage is TRBJ1-4; no definite D call. From germline, CDR1 is MNHEY and CDR2 SMNVEV (reference sequence). This CDR3 region has 14 residues. CDR3 DNA sequence: TGTGCCAGCAGTTTGCGTGACACCAATGAACAACTGTTTTTT. It yields the protein CASSLRDTNEQLFF.

A few counts support this clonotype. This chain uses TRBV12-3 or TRBV12-4 with TRBJ1-1; no clear D gene. V was shortened by 6 bases and J by 3 bases, with 11 bases between the two germline ends. This CDR3 region has 13 residues. The CDR3 loop reads CASRSGDYTEAFF. CDR3 DNA sequence: TGTGCCAGCAGATCCGGGGATTACACTGAAGCTTTCTTT.

V is TRBV12-3 or TRBV12-4 and J is TRBJ2-1, with D uncertain. CDR3 length equals 16 residues. V lost 7 bases to trimming and J lost 0 bases, with 16 bases between them. The CDR3 region is CASNRVSKSSYNEQFF. The DNA of the CDR3 is TGTGCCAGCAACCGTGTGTCGAAGAGCTCCTACAATGAGCAGTTCTTC.

V gene TRBV2 combines with J gene TRBJ2-1; the match to TRBD2 covers 9 bases. The trim removed 4 bases at V and 6 bases at J, leaving 4 bases unmatched. This CDR3 is 14 amino acids long. Germline-derived CDR1 and CDR2 are SNHLY and FYNNEI. CDR3 sequence: CASSVSRGGNEQFF. The CDR3 nucleotides read TGTGCCAGCAGTGTATCGCGGGGGGGCAATGAGCAGTTCTTC.

The J gene is TRBJ2-1, the V gene TRBV9, with TRBD2 matching 8 bases. The CDR3 extends over 16 amino acids. V lost 3 bases and J lost 6; bases outside the gene matches: 11. CDR1 SGDLS and CDR2 YYNGEE come from the germline V gene. The CDR3 DNA is TGTGCCAGCAGCGCCCCGGGGGGGGGGAGAGGCAATGAGCAGTTCTTC. Translated: CASSAPGGGRGNEQFF.